This TCR beta chain emerged from a study of blood T cell repertoires in COVID-19. Study information: There were acute and convalescent COVID-19 samples, and they came from the United States, Italy and Spain. T cells, B-cell-depleted T cells, or PBMCs provided the cDNA or gDNA that served as material.

Germline CDR1 reads SNHLY; CDR2 reads FYNNEI. This CDR3 is built from 14 residues. The ends lost 6 bases at V and 6 bases at J; junction bases unmatched: 5. The repertoire was sequenced with immunoSEQ multiplex PCR; TCRdb's copy has only in-frame clones and lacks some. The table includes some 150,000 clones, about 90% detected once. V and J are TRBV2 and TRBJ1-5; 10 bases are shared with TRBD1. The receptor's source is an older woman with active or convalescent COVID-19. Sequencing was performed on peripheral blood. The CDR3 nucleotides read TGTGCCAGCAGGTTGGGACAGGGGTCTCAGCCCCAGCATTTT. Its protein product is CASRLGQGSQPQHF.